This entry lists 18 T cell receptor beta chains sequenced from one sample in a study. TCRdb re-called the RT-PCR reads with MiXCR, one entry per CDR3 protein. There are about 6,000 distinct CDR3 sequences in the sample; just over 90% occur only once, and roughly 8% lies in the top ten. Material for sequencing was memory CD4+ T cells from blood. Receptors were obtained from a female donor in good health, serving as a healthy control.

As to this clonotype: This beta chain slipped into a library made for alpha chains as a stray read, so its size is not meaningful. This chain joins TRBV12-3 or TRBV12-4 and TRBJ2-7; D gene unclear. This CDR3 spans 13 amino acids. V shed 2 bases and J shed 3 bases, with 8 bases lying between them. CDR3 nucleotides: TGTGCCAGCAGTTTACAGGTTAACTACGAGCAGTACTTC. Amino acid sequence: CASSLQVNYEQYF.

On this clonotype: This beta chain slipped into a library made for alpha chains as a stray read, so its size is not meaningful. The chain couples TRBV7-3 to TRBJ2-1, with D possibly TRBD1 on 6 matching bases. Trimming cost V 3 bases and J 7 bases, with 16 bases left between them. The germline V gene encodes CDR1 SGHTA and CDR2 FQGTGA. CDR3 length: 15 residues. CDR3 amino acids: CASSFRRGSENEQFF. As DNA, the CDR3 is TGTGCCAGCAGCTTCCGCAGGGGTTCGGAGAATGAGCAGTTCTTC.

About this clonotype: The size of this beta chain means little, since it is a stray read in a library made for alpha chains. This chain connects TRBV27 to TRBJ1-1; possibly TRBD1 for D (5 bases). V lost 3 bases and J lost 4, with 12 bases in between. The CDR3 totals 14 residues. CDR1 MNHEY and CDR2 SMNVEV come from the germline V gene (reference sequence). The CDR3 nucleotides are TGTGCCAGCAGTTTGGCCAGGGTGGGCACTGAAGCTTTCTTT. This codes for CASSLARVGTEAFF.

Note on this clonotype: This beta chain slipped into a library made for alpha chains as a stray read, so its size is not meaningful. This chain connects TRBV5-1 to TRBJ1-1, with 9 nucleotides matching TRBD1. The CDR3 covers 14 residues. After removal of 4 bases from V and 3 bases from J, the junction contained 4 bases not matched to a gene. Germline V gene lookup returns CDR1 SGHRS and CDR2 YFSETQ. CDR3 sequence reads: CASSDGQGHTEAFF. CDR3 bases: TGCGCCAGCAGCGACGGACAGGGGCACACTGAAGCTTTCTTT.

In regard to this clonotype: This beta chain lies outside the target of a library built for alpha chains; its clone size means little. As DNA, the CDR3 is TGCGCCAGCAGCCAAGAGTACAGCAGCGAGACCCAGTACTTC. Amino acid sequence: CASSQEYSSETQYF. The chain carries TRBV4-3 and TRBJ2-5; D gene uncertain. The CDR3 sequence is 14 residues long. The germline V and J ends were trimmed by 0 bases and 5 bases, with 10 bases remaining between them. CDR1 and CDR2 (germline): LGHNA, YSLEER.

This clonotype was observed once. This beta chain is a stray read from a library made for alpha chains; its abundance is not meaningful. V is TRBV7-2 and J is TRBJ1-4; 10 nucleotides match TRBD1. Losses at the gene ends were 2 bases for V and 5 bases for J; bases not matched to a gene: 2. The CDR3 has 15 residues. Germline CDR1 SGHTA, CDR2 FQGNSA. CDR3 region: CASSLSGQGNEKLFF. The CDR3 coding sequence is TGTGCCAGCAGCTTATCGGGACAGGGGAATGAAAAACTGTTTTTT.

As regards this clonotype: Little can be read into the size of this beta chain, an off-target read in a library designed for alpha chains. J is TRBJ1-1 and V is TRBV7-2; D is uncertain. V shed 4 bases and J shed 4 bases, with 10 bases lying between them. Per the germline V gene, CDR1 is SGHTA and CDR2 is FQGNSA. This CDR3 region has 13 residues. CDR3 sequence: CASSSGVGTEAFF. The CDR3 DNA follows: TGTGCCAGCAGCTCCGGGGTAGGCACTGAAGCTTTCTTT.

Concerning this clonotype: This beta chain came through as a stray read in a library set up for alpha chains, and its size says little. The chain joins TRBV6-1 to TRBJ2-1; 8 nucleotides match TRBD1. V lost 5 bases and J lost 2; bases outside the gene matches: 8. The germline CDR1 and CDR2 sequences are MNHNS and SASEGT. The CDR3 is 16 residues long. The CDR3: CASSPFGQGTYNEQFF. The CDR3 nucleotides are TGTGCCAGCAGTCCTTTCGGACAGGGCACCTACAATGAGCAGTTCTTC.

About this clonotype itself: For a library built for alpha chains, this beta chain is a stray read; little rests on its size. This chain joins TRBV3-1 and TRBJ1-1; 8 bases are shared with TRBD1. The V segment lost 5 bases and the J segment 4 bases; nucleotides outside the gene matches: 6. The CDR3 extends over 14 amino acids. In germline, CDR1 is LGHDT, CDR2 YNNKEL (reference sequence). This CDR3 reads CASSRDRRRTEAFF. In DNA form, the CDR3 reads TGTGCCAGCAGCAGGGACAGGCGGCGCACTGAAGCTTTCTTT.

Comments on this clonotype: The library was prepared for alpha chains; this beta chain is a stray read, so its frequency means little. J is TRBJ2-2 and V is TRBV7-2; tentatively, D is TRBD1 (6 bases). The V gene lost 2 bases and the J gene lost 9 bases, with 10 bases spanning the gap. Germline V CDR1 and CDR2: SGHTA, FQGNSA. CDR3 length equals 13 residues. CDR3 loop: CASSLRGLRELFF. The CDR3 bases are TGTGCCAGCAGCTTAAGGGGGTTAAGGGAGCTGTTTTTT.

This clonotype was recorded once. With the library built for alpha chains, this beta chain is off target and its frequency is not meaningful. The V call is TRBV11-2, the J call TRBJ2-2; D remains ambiguous. CDR3 length: 13 amino acids. Deletions cut 1 base from V and 6 bases from J, with 6 bases between. Germline CDR1 SGHAT, CDR2 FQNNGV. CDR3 sequence reads: CASSLVRAGELFF. The CDR3 DNA reads TGTGCCAGCAGCTTAGTTAGGGCCGGGGAGCTGTTTTTT.

A word on this clonotype: This beta chain lies outside the target of a library built for alpha chains; its clone size means little. The chain carries TRBV14 and TRBJ2-3, with 8 bases identical to TRBD2. Germline V gene sequence: CDR1 SGHDN, CDR2 FVKESK. This CDR3 is built from 17 residues. The V gene end was trimmed by 4 bases and the J gene end by 1 base; junction bases not matched to a gene: 10. The CDR3 loop reads CASSRGDGREGTDTQYF. The CDR3 region has the DNA TGTGCCAGCAGCCGAGGTGACGGGAGGGAGGGCACAGATACGCAGTATTTT.

A note on this clonotype: This beta chain represents an off-target read in a library built for alpha chains; its size is of limited meaning. The chain uses TRBV4-1 and TRBJ2-6; D is unclear. The V end lost 3 bases, the J end lost 0 bases, and 9 bases lay between the germline ends. CDR3 length: 16 residues. Germline V CDR1 and CDR2: MGHRA, YSYEKL. The CDR3 DNA reads TGCGCCAGCAGCCAGCTTCATAACTCTGGGGCCAACGTCCTGACTTTC. It codes for CASSQLHNSGANVLTF.

The table lists this clonotype with a count of one. Found in a library prepared for alpha chains, this beta chain is an off-target read, and its abundance has little meaning. The V call is TRBV20-1, the J call TRBJ2-7; D is perhaps TRBD1 (5 bases). The CDR3 sequence is 15 residues long. With 0 bases removed from V and 4 bases from J, the gap between germline ends came to 16 bases. CDR1 DFQATT and CDR2 SNEGSKA come from the germline V gene (reference sequence). The chain's CDR3 is CSARDLSRDSYEQYF. Here the CDR3 DNA reads TGCAGTGCTAGAGATCTAAGCAGGGATTCTTACGAGCAGTACTTC.

On this clonotype: A junction end diverges from the germline sequence, so it may reflect a read error. For a library built for alpha chains, this beta chain is a stray read; little rests on its size. The J gene is TRBJ2-1, the V gene TRBV5-1; D uncertain. The CDR3 is made up of 10 amino acids. Germline CDR1 SGHRS, CDR2 YFSETQ. In DNA, the CDR3 is TGCGCCAGCAAAGGTCAAGTCGAGGTCTTC. Protein product: CASKGQVEVF.

With respect to this clonotype: In a library made to pick up alpha chains, this beta chain is a stray read with a size that means little. This chain connects TRBV24-1 to TRBJ2-1; 10 bases are shared with TRBD2. V dropped 7 bases and J dropped 7; count of bases not matched to a gene: 6. The CDR3 length is 14 residues. The V gene's germline CDR1 is KGHDR and CDR2 SFDVKD. CDR3: CATSDVLAGNEQFF. The CDR3, as DNA: TGTGCCACCAGCGATGTACTAGCGGGGAATGAGCAGTTCTTC.

On this clonotype itself: For a library built for alpha chains, this beta chain is a stray read; little rests on its size. The gene calls are TRBV29-1 and TRBJ2-3; D not certain. CDR1 and CDR2 from the germline V gene are SQVTM and ANQGSEA. The CDR3 consists of 11 residues. The V and J ends lost 4 bases and 0 bases respectively, with 2 bases between them. The CDR3 here is CSVASTDTQYF. The CDR3 DNA reads as TGCAGCGTTGCCAGCACAGATACGCAGTATTTT.

Of note for this clonotype: This beta chain is a stray sequence in a library constructed for alpha chains; its clone size is not meaningful. This chain uses TRBV20-1 with TRBJ2-7; TRBD1 agrees at 9 bases. Germline CDR1 DFQATT, CDR2 SNEGSKA (reference sequence). After removal of 0 bases from V and 2 bases from J, the junction contained 5 bases not matched to a gene. The CDR3 runs to 15 residues. The CDR3 spells CSARDSGTGPYEQYF. The DNA for the CDR3 is TGCAGTGCTAGAGATTCAGGGACAGGGCCCTACGAGCAGTACTTC.